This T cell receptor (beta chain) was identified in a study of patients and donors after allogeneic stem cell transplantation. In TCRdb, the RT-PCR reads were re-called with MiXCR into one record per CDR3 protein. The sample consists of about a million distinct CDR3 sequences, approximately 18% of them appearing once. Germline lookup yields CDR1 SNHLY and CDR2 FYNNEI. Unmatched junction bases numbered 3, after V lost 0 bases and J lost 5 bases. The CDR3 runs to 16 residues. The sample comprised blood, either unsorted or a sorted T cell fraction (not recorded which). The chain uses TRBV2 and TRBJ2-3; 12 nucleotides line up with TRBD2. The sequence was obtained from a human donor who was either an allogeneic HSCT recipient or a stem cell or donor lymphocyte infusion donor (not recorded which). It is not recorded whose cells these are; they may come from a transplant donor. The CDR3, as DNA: TGTGCCAGCAGTGAAGCGCTAGCGGGAGGGATAGATACGCAGTATTTT. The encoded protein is CASSEALAGGIDTQYF. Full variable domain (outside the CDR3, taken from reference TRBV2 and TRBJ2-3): EPEVTQTPSHQVTQMGQEVILRCVPISNHLYFYWYRQILGQKVEFLVSFYNNEISEKSEIFDDQFSVERPDGSNFTLKIRSTKLEDSAMYFCASSEALAGGIDTQYFGPGTRLTVL.